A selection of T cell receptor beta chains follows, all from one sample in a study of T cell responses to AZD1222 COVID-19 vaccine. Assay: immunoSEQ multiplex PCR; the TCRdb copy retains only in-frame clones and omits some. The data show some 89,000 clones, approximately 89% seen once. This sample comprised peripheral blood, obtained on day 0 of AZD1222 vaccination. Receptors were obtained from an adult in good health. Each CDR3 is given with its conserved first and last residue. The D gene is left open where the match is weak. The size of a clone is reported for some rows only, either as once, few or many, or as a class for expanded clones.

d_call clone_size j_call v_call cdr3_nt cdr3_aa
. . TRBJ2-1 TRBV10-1 TGCGCCAGCAGTGAGGCAGGTAGCTCCTACAATGAGCAGTTCTTC CASSEAGSSYNEQFF
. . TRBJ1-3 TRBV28 TGTGCCAGCAGTGAACAGGGTCTCAACTCTGGAAACACCATATATTTT CASSEQGLNSGNTIYF
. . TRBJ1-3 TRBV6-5 TGTGCCAGCACCGGGACCCACTCTGGAAACACCATATATTTT CASTGTHSGNTIYF
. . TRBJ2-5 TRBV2 TGTGCCAGCAGTGAAGCGGGAGAGTCCCAGTACTTC CASSEAGESQYF
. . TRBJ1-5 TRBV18 TGTGCCAGCTCATCAACGACCGGGAAGATCAATCAGCCCCAGCATTTT CASSSTTGKINQPQHF
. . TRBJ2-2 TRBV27 TGTGCCAGCAGTATCTTACAGGGGAACACCGGGGAGCTGTTTTTT CASSILQGNTGELFF
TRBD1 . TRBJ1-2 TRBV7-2 TGTGCCAGCAGCCCGATGACAGGGGGTTCCTATGGCTACACCTTC CASSPMTGGSYGYTF
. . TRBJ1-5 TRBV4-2 TGTGCCAGCAGCCAAGAGGATCATCAGCCCCAGCATTTT CASSQEDHQPQHF
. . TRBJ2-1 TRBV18 TGTGCCAGCCTCCGGGACCCCGTTAACAATGAGCAGTTCTTC CASLRDPVNNEQFF
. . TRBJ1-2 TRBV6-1 TGTGCCAGCAGTGAAGGGGGGGATGGAGGCTACACCTTC CASSEGGDGGYTF
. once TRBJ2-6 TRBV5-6 TGTGCCAGCAGCTTGTCGGTTCCGACCTCTGGGGCCAACGTCCTGACTTTC CASSLSVPTSGANVLTF
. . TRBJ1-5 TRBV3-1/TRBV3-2 TGTGCCAGCAGCCAAGGATCACTGGGCAATCAGCCCCAGCATTTT CASSQGSLGNQPQHF
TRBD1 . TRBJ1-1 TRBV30 TGTGCCTGGAAGCGGGGGACAGGGTTTTTCGTGGCTTTCTTT CAWKRGTGFFVAFF
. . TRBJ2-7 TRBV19 TGTGCCAGTAAGAGACAGGGAGGCGACGAGCAGTACTTC CASKRQGGDEQYF
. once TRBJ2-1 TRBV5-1 TGCGCCAGCAGCCTTTTGACAGCTAACAGCGAGCAGTTCTTC CASSLLTANSEQFF
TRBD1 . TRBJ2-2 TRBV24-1 TGTGCCACCAGTGATGGAGACAGGGGGCGGACCGGGGAGCTGTTTTTT CATSDGDRGRTGELFF
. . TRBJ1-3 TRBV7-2 TGTGCCAGCAGCTCCCTAGGCGGAAACACCATATATTTT CASSSLGGNTIYF
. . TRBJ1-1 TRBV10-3 TGTGCCATCAGTGTGGGCGACCAGAACACTGAAGCTTTCTTT CAISVGDQNTEAFF
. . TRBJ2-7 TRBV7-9 TGTGCCAGCAGCTTAGTTGGCGAGCAGTACTTC CASSLVGEQYF
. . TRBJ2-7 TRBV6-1 TGTGCCAGCAGTGAATCCCCTGCCACCTACGAGCAGTACTTC CASSESPATYEQYF
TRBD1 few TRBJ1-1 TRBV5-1 TGCGCCAGCAGCGCTAACCCCTTTGGACAGGCGGGGACTGAAGCTTTCTTT CASSANPFGQAGTEAFF
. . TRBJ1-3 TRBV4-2 TGTGCCAGCAGCCAAGTCGTGGGGTCTGGAAACACCATATATTTT CASSQVVGSGNTIYF
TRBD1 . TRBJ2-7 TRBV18 TGTGCCAGCTCAACAACAGGGGGCAACGACCTCGAGCAGTACTTC CASSTTGGNDLEQYF